What follows are 10 T cell receptor beta chains derived from one specimen sequenced in a study of tumor-infiltrating lymphocytes in primary liver carcinoma. Co-extraction of both nucleic acids (RNA and DNA) used roughly 19-33 mg of unsorted bulk tissue. Total RNA amounting to 500 ng was the source from which TCR beta cDNA was made with a constant-region primer. Investigators got TCR beta libraries out of three nested multiplex PCR rounds, done with slightly modified ARM-PCR. Rounds one and two of PCR, each of about 10 cycles, were primed with TRBV1-TRBV30 forward primers and a C-beta reverse primer. TCRdb processed the multiplex PCR reads anew with MiXCR; each CDR3 protein has one entry. The sample shows roughly 49,000 distinct CDR3 sequences, around 77% of them seen only once. The sequencing input was liver tumor tissue from sampling region 5. Subset indicated: tumor region T5, tumor centre. These receptors were obtained from a middle-aged man with primary liver carcinoma and hepatitis B virus infection.

In regard to this clonotype: The junction does not match germline at one end; this may be a read error. The J gene is TRBJ2-3, the V gene TRBV5-1; D is perhaps TRBD2 (6 bases). CDR1 and CDR2 from the germline V gene are SGHRS and YFSETQ. CDR3 length: 14 residues. The CDR3: CASRIQEGTGTQYF. DNA for the CDR3: TGCGCCAGCAGAATTCAGGAGGGTACAGGTACGCAGTATTTT.

This chain's CDR3 is CVSTLGGVETQYF. The CDR3 nucleotides read TGTGTCAGTACTCTCGGGGGGGTAGAGACCCAGTACTTC. This sequence joins TRBV7-8 and TRBJ2-5; TRBD2 agrees at 8 bases. The CDR3 is made up of 13 amino acids. In germline, CDR1 is SGHVS, CDR2 FQNEAQ.

This clonotype was seen only once. A much larger clone lies one base from this, so it may be a read error. The CDR3 DNA sequence: TGTACCAGCTCACCACCTAGCGGGAAAGGTAGGGAGCAGTACTTC. Its translation is CTSSPPSGKGREQYF. The chain employs TRBV18 and TRBJ2-7; 9 positions match TRBD2. Germline values: CDR1 KGHSH, CDR2 LQKENI. This CDR3 is 15 amino acids long. The complete variable domain, with remaining parts taken from reference TRBV18 and TRBJ2-7, reads NAGVMQNPRHLVRRRGQEARLRCSPMKGHSHVYWYRQLPEEGLKFMVYLQKENIIDESGMPKERFSAEFPKEGPSILRIQQVVRGDSAAYFCTSSPPSGKGREQYFGPGTRLTVT.

This clonotype is deemed medium-sized. V and J are TRBV29-1 and TRBJ2-1; D is unclear. Trimming removed 5 bases from V and 9 bases from J, with 14 bases in between. Per the germline V gene, CDR1 is SQVTM and CDR2 is ANQGSEA. CDR3 size: 12 residues. The CDR3 loop is CSVRTAMGEQFF. The DNA of the CDR3 is TGCAGCGTTCGTACCGCTATGGGTGAGCAGTTCTTC.

A single count supports this clonotype. Its ends do not fully match the called genes, so a read error is possible. This chain joins TRBV5-4 and TRBJ2-7; D unclear. The CDR3 loop spans 14 amino acids. CDR1 is SGHNT, CDR2 YYREEE, per germline (reference sequence). CDR3 in amino acids: CAGSLVPNSYEQYF. In DNA form, the CDR3 reads TGCGCCGGCAGCTTGGTCCCGAACTCCTACGAACAGTACTTC.

The gene calls are TRBV29-1 and TRBJ1-5; TRBD1 is a possible D gene (5 bases). CDR3 length: 13 residues. The V end lost 4 bases, the J end lost 6 bases, and 13 bases lay between the germline ends. Germline CDR1 and CDR2: SQVTM and ANQGSEA. In DNA form, the CDR3 reads TGCAGCGTTGGACTGGGACGGGGTCAGCCCCAGCATTTT. Its translation: CSVGLGRGQPQHF.

The rearrangement uses TRBV20-1 and TRBJ1-1; D is unresolved. Trimming removed 3 bases at V and 4 bases at J, with 18 bases between. Germline values: CDR1 DFQATT, CDR2 SNEGSKA (reference sequence). The CDR3 runs to 15 residues. DNA for the CDR3: TGCAGTGCTAGCCGGGAGGCGGCACAGACCACTGAAGCTTTCTTT. Its protein product is CSASREAAQTTEAFF.

Concerning this clonotype itself: This likely comes from a read error, as the CDR3 has no conserved phenylalanine or tryptophan at its end. The V and J genes are TRBV28 and TRBJ2-7; D remains unclear. Per germline, CDR1 MDHEN and CDR2 SYDVKM. With 3 bases removed from V and 0 bases from J, the gap between germline ends came to 9 bases. The CDR3 extends over 14 amino acids. The CDR3 region is CASSFTWASYEQYL. In DNA, the CDR3 is TGTGCCAGCAGTTTTACATGGGCCTCCTACGAGCAGTACCTC.

V is TRBV11-2 and J is TRBJ2-7, with 11 bases fitting TRBD2. The CDR3 extends over 15 amino acids. Trimming removed 5 bases from V and 3 bases from J; junction bases left unmatched: 6. Per the germline V gene, CDR1 is SGHAT and CDR2 is FQNNGV. CDR3 region: CASSATSGSIYEQYF. The CDR3, as DNA: TGTGCCAGCAGCGCCACTAGCGGGAGTATCTACGAGCAGTACTTC.

Turning to this clonotype: A junction boundary mismatches the germline segment, possibly from a read error. The gene calls are TRBV11-2 and TRBJ2-5; 10 positions agree with TRBD2. Germline V gene data show CDR1 as SGHAT and CDR2 as FQNNGV. This CDR3 contains 17 residues. The CDR3 DNA reads TGTGTCAGCAGCTTAAGACTAGCGGGTTACTCGAGCGAGACCCACTACTTC. This encodes CVSSLRLAGYSSETHYF.